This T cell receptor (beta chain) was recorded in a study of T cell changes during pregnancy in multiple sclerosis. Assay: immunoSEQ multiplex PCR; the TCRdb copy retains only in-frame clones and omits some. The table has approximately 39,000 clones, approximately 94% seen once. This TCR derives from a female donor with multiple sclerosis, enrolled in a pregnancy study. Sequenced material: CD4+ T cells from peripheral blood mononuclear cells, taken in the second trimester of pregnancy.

CDR3 sequence: CASSSGLAGGPGETQYF. The CDR3 coding sequence is TGTGCCAGCAGCTCGGGACTAGCGGGGGGGCCGGGAGAGACCCAGTACTTC. The chain links TRBV7-3 to TRBJ2-5; the match to TRBD2 covers 16 bases. J lost 4 bases, V lost 4 bases, and 6 bases had no gene match. The germline gives CDR1 SGHTA, CDR2 FQGTGA. The CDR3 has 17 residues. Full variable domain (remainder filled in from reference TRBV7-3 and TRBJ2-5): GAGVSQTPSNKVTEKGKYVELRCDPISGHTALYWYRQSLGQGPEFLIYFQGTGAADDSGLPNDRFFAVRPEGSVSTLKIQRTERGDSAVYLCASSSGLAGGPGETQYFGPGTRLLVL.